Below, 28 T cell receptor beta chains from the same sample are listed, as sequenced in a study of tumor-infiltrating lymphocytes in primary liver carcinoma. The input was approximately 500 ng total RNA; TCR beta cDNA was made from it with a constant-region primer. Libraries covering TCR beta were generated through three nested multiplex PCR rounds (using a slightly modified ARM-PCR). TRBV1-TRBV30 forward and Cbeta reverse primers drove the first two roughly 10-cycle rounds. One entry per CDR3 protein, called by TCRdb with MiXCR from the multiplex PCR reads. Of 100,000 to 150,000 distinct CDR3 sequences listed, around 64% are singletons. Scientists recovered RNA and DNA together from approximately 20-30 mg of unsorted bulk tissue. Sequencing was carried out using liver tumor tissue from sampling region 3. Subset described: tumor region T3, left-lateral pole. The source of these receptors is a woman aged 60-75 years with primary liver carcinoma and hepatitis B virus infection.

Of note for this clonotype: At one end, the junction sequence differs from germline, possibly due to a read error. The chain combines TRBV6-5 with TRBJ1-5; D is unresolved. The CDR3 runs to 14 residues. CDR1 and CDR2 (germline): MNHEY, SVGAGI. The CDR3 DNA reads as TGTGCCAGCAGTCTGAGGGTTGACAATCAGCCCCGGCATTTT. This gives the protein CASSLRVDNQPRHF.

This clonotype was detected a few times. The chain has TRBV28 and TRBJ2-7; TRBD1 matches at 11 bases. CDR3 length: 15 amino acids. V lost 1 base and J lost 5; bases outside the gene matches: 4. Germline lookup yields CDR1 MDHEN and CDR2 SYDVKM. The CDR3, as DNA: TGTGCCAGCAGTTTATCTCGGACAGGGGGCCACGAGCAGTACTTC. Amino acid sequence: CASSLSRTGGHEQYF.

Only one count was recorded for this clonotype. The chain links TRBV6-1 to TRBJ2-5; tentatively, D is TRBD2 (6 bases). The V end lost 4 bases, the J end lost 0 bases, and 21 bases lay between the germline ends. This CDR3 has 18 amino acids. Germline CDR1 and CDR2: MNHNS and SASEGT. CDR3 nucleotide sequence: TGTGCCAGCAGTGGAGGCCTTGAACTAGCCCTGTACCAAGAGACCCAGTACTTC. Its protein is CASSGGLELALYQETQYF.

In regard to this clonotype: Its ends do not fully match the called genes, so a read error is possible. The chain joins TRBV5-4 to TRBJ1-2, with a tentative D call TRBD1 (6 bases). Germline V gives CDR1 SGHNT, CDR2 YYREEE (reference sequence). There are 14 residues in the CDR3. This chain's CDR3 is CPSSLDRGARAYTF. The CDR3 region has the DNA TGTCCCAGCAGCTTGGACCGGGGGGCGCGTGCCTACACCTTC.

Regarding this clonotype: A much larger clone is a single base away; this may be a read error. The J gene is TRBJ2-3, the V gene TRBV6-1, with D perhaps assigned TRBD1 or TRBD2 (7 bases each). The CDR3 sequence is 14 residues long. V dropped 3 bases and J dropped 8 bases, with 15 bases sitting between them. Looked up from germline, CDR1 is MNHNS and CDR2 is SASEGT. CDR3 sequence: CASSEGQGGATQYF. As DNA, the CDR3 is TGTGCCAGCAGTGAGGGTCAGGGGGGGGCTACGCAGTATTTT.

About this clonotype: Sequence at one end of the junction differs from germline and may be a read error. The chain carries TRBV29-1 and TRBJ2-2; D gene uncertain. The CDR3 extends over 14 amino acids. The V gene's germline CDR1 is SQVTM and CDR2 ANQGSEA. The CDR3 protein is CSVVANLNAGELFF. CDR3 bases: TGCAGCGTTGTTGCCAACCTGAACGCCGGGGAGCTGTTTTTT.

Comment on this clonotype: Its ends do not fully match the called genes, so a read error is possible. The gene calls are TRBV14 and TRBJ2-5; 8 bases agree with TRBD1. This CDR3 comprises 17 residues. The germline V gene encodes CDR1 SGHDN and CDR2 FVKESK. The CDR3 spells CASSQDLYRGSQETQYF. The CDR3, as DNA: TGTGCCAGCAGCCAAGACCTCTACAGGGGGTCCCAAGAGACCCAGTATTTC.

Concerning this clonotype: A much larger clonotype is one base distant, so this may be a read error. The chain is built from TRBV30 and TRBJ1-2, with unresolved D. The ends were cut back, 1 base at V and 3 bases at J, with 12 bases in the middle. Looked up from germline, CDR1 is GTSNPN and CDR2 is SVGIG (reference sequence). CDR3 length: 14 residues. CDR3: CAWSAGLMYYGYTF. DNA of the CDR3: TGTGCCTGGAGTGCCGGACTGATGTACTATGGCTACACCTTC.

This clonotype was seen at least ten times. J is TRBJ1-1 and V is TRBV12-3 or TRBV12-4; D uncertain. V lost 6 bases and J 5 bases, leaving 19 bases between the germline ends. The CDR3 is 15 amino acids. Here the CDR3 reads CASRSLAGRMTEAFF. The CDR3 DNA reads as TGTGCCAGCAGGTCCCTGGCGGGTAGGATGACTGAAGCTTTCTTT.

The CDR3 protein is CASSKSRQGSYEQYF. The CDR3 bases are TGTGCCAGCAGCAAATCGCGGCAGGGGAGCTACGAGCAGTACTTC. The chain has TRBV21-1 and TRBJ2-7; the listed D gene, TRBD1, was not tested against the DNA. TRBV21-1 has pseudogene status. This CDR3 has 15 residues.

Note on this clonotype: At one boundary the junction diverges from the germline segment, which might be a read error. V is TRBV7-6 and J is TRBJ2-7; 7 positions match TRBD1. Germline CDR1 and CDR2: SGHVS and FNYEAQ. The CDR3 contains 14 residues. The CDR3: CASSRQGPGDEQHF. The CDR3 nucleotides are TGTGCCAGCAGCCGACAGGGCCCCGGGGACGAGCAGCACTTC.

CDR3 region: CASAIPSLGSGELFF. The CDR3 region has the DNA TGTGCCAGCGCAATACCGAGCCTAGGTTCCGGGGAGCTGTTTTTT. The V call is TRBV28, the J call TRBJ2-2; no definite D call. The V end was cut by 8 bases, the J end by 6 bases, with 19 bases between. Germline V gives CDR1 MDHEN, CDR2 SYDVKM. The CDR3 loop spans 15 amino acids.

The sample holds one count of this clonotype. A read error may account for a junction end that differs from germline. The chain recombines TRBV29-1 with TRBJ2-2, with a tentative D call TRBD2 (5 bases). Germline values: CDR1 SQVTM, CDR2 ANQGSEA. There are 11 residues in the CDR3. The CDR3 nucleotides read TGCAGCGTATCCATGGCTGGGGAGCTGCTTTTT. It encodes CSVSMAGELLF.

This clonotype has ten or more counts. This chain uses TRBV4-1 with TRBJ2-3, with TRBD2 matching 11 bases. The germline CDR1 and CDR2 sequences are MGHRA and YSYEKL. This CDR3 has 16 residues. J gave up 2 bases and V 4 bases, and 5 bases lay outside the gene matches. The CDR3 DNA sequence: TGCGCCAGCAGCCTTGGGACTAGCGGATACACAGATACGCAGTATTTT. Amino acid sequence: CASSLGTSGYTDTQYF.

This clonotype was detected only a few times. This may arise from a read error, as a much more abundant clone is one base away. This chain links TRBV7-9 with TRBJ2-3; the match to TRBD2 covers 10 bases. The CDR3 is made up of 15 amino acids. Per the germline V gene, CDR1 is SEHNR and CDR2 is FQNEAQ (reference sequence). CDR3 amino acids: CASSQGLAPTDTRYF. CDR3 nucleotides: TGTGCCAGCAGCCAGGGACTAGCGCCCACAGATACGCGGTATTTT.

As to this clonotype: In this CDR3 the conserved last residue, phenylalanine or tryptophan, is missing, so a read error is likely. The CDR3 region has the DNA TGTGCCAGCAGTCCGAGGGTCGTCCTATCCGGGGAGCTGTTTTCT. As protein: CASSPRVVLSGELFS. The chain carries TRBV11-3 and TRBJ2-2, with TRBD2 as a possible D gene (5 bases). Deletions cut 6 bases from V and 6 bases from J, with 17 bases between. Germline V gene data show CDR1 as SGHNT and CDR2 as YENEEA. This CDR3 has 15 amino acids.

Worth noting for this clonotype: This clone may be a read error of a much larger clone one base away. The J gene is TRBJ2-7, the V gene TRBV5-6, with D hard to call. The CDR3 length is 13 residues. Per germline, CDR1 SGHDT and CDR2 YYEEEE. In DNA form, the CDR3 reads TGTGCCAGCATCTTGCTTCTATCCTACGAGCAGTACTTC. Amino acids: CASILLLSYEQYF.

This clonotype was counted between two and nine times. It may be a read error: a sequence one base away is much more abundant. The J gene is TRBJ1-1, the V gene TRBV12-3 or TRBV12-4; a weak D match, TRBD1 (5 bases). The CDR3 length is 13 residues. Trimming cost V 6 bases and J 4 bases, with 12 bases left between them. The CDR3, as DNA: TGTGCCAGCAGATTCAGGGAGGGCACTGAAGCTTTCTTT. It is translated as CASRFREGTEAFF.

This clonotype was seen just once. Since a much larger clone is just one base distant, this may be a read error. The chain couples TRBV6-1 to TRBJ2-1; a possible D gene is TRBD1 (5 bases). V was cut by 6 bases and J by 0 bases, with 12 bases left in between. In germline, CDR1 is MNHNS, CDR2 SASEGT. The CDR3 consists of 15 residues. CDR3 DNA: TGTGCCAGCAGAAGGGGCGAGAGCTCCTACAATGAGCAGTTCTTC. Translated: CASRRGESSYNEQFF.

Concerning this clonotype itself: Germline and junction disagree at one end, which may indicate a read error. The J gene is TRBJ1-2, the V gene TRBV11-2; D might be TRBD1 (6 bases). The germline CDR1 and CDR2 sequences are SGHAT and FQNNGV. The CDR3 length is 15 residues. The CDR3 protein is CDSSLTIQGDGGYTF. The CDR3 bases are TGTGATAGCAGTTTAACAATACAGGGAGATGGTGGCTACACTTTC.

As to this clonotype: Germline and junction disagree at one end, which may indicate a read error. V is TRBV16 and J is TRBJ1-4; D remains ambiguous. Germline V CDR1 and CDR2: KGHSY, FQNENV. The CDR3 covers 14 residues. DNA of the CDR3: TGTGCCATCAGCCAATCGCAGTGCAGTGAAAAACTGTTTTTT. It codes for CAISQSQCSEKLFF.

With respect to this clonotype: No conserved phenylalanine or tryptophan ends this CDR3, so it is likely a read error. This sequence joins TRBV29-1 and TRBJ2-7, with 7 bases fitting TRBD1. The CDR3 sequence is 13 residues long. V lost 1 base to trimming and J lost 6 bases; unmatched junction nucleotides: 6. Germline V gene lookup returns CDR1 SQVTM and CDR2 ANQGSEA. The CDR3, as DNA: TGCAGCGTTGAAGTCCGACAGGGCGGCGAGCAGTACTCC. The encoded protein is CSVEVRQGGEQYS.

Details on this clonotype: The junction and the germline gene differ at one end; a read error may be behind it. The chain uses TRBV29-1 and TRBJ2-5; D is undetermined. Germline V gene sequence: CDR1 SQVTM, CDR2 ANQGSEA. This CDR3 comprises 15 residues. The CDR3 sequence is CSVEGPTEDQEAQYF. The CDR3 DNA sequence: TGCAGTGTTGAAGGCCCAACAGAGGACCAAGAGGCCCAGTACTTC.

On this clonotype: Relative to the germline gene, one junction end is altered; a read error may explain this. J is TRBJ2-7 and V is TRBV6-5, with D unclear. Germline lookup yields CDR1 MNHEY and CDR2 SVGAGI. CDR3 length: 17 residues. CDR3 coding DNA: TGTGCCAGCAGTTATTCGAGAGCATACGCTCCCGGCTTAGAGCAGTGCTTC. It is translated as CASSYSRAYAPGLEQCF.

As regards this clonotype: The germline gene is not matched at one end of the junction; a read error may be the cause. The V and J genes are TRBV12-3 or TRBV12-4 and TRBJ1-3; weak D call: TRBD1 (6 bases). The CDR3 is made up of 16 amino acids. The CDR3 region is CASSYGTRTSGNTIYF. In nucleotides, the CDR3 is TGTGCCAGCAGCTACGGGACACGCACCTCTGGAAACACCATATATTTC.

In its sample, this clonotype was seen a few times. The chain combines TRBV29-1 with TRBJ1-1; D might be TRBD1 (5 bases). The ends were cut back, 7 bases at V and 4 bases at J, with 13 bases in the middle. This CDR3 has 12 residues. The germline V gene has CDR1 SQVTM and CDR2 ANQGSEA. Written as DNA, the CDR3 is TGCAGCGCAGGCCGCGGGGGCACTGAAGCTTTCTTT. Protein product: CSAGRGGTEAFF.

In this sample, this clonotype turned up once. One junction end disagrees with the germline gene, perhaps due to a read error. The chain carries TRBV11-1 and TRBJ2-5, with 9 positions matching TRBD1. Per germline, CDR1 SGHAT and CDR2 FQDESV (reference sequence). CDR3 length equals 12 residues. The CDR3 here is CASSSNRRDRDF. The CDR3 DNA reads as TGTGCCAGCAGCTCTAATCGCCGGGACAGGGACTTC.

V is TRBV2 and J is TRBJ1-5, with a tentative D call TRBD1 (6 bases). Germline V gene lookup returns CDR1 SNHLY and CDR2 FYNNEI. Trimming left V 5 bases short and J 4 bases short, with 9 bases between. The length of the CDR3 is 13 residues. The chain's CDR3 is CASSKDSNQPQHF. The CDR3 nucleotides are TGTGCCAGCAGTAAGGACAGTAATCAGCCCCAGCATTTT.